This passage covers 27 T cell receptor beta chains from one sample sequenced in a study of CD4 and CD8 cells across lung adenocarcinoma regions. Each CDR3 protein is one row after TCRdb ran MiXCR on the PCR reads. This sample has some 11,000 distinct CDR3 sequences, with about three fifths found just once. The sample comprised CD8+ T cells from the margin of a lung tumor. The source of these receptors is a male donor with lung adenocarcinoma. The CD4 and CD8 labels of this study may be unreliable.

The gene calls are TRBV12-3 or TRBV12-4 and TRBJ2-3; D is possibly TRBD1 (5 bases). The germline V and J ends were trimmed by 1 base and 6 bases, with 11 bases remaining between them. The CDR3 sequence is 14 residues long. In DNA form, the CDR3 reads TGTGCCAGCAGTTTAGGGGGCCCGGAGGATACGCAGTATTTT. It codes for CASSLGGPEDTQYF.

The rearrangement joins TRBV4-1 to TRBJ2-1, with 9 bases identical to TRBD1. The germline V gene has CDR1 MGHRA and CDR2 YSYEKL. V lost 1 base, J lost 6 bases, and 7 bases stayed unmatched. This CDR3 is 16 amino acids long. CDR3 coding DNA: TGCGCCAGCAGCCAAGTCAGATGGACAGGGGTCAATGAGCAGTTCTTC. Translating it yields CASSQVRWTGVNEQFF.

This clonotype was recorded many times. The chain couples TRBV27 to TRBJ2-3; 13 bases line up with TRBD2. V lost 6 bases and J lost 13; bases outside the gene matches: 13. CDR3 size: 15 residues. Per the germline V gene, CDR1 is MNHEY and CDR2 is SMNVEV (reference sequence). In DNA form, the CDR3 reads TGTGCCAGCAGAAGAGAGACTAGCGGGAGGTTTAGGGAGTATTTT. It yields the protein CASRRETSGRFREYF.

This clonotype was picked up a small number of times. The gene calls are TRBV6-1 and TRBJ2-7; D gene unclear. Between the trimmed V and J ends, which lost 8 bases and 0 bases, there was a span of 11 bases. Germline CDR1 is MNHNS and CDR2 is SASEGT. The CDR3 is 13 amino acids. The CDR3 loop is CASQVLSSYEQYF. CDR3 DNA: TGTGCCAGCCAAGTCTTAAGCTCCTACGAGCAGTACTTC.

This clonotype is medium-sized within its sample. This chain's CDR3 is CASRDLWDTQYF. The CDR3 coding sequence is TGTGCCAGCAGGGACCTCTGGGATACGCAGTATTTT. The V gene is TRBV6-1, the J gene TRBJ2-3; D remains ambiguous. V lost 6 bases and J lost 6, with 10 bases in between. The CDR3 length is 12 residues. Germline loops: CDR1 MNHNS, CDR2 SASEGT.

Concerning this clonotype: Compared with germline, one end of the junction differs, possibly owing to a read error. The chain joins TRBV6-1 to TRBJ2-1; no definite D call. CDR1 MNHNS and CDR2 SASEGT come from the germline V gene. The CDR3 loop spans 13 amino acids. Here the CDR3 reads CASRGEANNEQFF. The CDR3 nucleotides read TGTGCCAGCAGGGGTGAGGCCAACAATGAGCAGTTTTTT.

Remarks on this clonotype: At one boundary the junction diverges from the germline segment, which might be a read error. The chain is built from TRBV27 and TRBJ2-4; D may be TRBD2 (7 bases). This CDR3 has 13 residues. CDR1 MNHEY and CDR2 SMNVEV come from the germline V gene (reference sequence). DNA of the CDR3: TGTGGGCGCGGGGGCTGTGTAGAAAACACTCAGTACTTC. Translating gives CGRGGCVENTQYF.

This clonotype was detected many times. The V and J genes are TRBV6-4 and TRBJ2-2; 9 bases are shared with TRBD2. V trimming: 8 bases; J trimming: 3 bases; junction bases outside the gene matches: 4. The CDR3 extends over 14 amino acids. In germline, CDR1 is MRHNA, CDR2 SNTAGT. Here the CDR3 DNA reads TGTGCCAGCTTTAAGCGGGAGGACACCGGGGAGCTGTTTTTT. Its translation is CASFKREDTGELFF.

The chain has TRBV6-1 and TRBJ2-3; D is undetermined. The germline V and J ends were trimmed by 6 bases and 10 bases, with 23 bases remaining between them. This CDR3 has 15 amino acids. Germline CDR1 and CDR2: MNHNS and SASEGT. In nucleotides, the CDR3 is TGTGCCAGCAGCGGACGGCCGGTTAGCACCGAGGCGCAGTATTTT. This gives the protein CASSGRPVSTEAQYF.

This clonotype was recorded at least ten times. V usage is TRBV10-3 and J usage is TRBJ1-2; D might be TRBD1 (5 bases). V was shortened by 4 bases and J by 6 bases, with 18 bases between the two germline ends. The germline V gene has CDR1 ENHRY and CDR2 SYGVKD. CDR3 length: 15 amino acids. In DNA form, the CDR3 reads TGTGCCATCAGTGGCGGGGCCCTGTCTCTGGATGGCTACACCTTC. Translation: CAISGGALSLDGYTF.

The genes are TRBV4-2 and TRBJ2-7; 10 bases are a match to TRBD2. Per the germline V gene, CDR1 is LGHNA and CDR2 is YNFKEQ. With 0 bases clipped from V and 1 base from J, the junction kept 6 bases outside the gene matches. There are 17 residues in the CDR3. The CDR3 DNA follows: TGTGCCAGCAGCCAAGATGGGCTAGCGGGAGTTTCCTACGAGCAGTACTTC. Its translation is CASSQDGLAGVSYEQYF.

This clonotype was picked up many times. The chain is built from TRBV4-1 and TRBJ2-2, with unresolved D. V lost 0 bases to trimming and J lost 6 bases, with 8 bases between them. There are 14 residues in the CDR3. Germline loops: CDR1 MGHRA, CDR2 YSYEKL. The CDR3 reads CASSQDRTSGELFF. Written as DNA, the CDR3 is TGCGCCAGCAGCCAAGATAGGACCTCCGGGGAGCTGTTTTTT.

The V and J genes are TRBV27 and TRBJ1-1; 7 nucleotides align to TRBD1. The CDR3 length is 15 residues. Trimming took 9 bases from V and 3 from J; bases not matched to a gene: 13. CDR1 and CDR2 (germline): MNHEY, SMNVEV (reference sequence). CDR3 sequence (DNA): TGTGCCAGTGCTTACAGGGGACTCGACGACACTGAAGCTTTCTTT. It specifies CASAYRGLDDTEAFF.

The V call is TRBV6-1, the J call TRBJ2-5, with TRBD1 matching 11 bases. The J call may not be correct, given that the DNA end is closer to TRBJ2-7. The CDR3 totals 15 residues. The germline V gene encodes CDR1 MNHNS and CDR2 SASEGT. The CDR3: CASSAGTGGHDEQYF. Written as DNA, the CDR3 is TGTGCCAGCAGTGCGGGGACAGGGGGGCACGACGAGCAGTACTTC.

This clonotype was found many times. The CDR3 loop reads CASSPLGLEAFF. The CDR3 DNA reads as TGTGCCAGCAGTCCTCTTGGCCTTGAAGCTTTCTTT. The V and J genes are TRBV6-1 and TRBJ1-1; D is uncertain. Germline V gene lookup returns CDR1 MNHNS and CDR2 SASEGT. V was trimmed by 5 bases and J by 7 bases, leaving 11 bases between them. There are 12 residues in the CDR3.

The CDR3 DNA reads TGTGCCAGCAGTTACTTCGCGACTTATGAAGCTTTCTTT. This sequence encodes CASSYFATYEAFF. V is TRBV6-5 and J is TRBJ1-1; unclear D gene. This CDR3 contains 13 residues. Germline-derived CDR1 and CDR2 are MNHEY and SVGAGI. The germline V and J ends were trimmed by 1 base and 7 bases, with 10 bases remaining between them.

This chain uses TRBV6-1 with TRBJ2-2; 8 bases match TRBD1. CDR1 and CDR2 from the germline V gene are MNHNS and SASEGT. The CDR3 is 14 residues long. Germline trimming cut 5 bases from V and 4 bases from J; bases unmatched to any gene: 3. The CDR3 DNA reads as TGTGCCAGCAGTACACAGGGGGTCACCGGGGAGCTGTTTTTT. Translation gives CASSTQGVTGELFF.

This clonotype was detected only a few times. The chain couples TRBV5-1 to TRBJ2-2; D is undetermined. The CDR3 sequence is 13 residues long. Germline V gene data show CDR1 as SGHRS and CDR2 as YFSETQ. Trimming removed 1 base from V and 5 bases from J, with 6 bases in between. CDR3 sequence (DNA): TGCGCCAGCAGCTTGAGCATTACCGGGGAGCTGTTTTTT. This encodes CASSLSITGELFF.

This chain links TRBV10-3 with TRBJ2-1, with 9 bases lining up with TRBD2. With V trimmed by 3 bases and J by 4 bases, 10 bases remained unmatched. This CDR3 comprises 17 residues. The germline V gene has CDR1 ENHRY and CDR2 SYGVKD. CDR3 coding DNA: TGTGCCATCAGTGACCCCCCTAGCGGGAAGTTTTACAATGAGCAGTTCTTC. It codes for CAISDPPSGKFYNEQFF.

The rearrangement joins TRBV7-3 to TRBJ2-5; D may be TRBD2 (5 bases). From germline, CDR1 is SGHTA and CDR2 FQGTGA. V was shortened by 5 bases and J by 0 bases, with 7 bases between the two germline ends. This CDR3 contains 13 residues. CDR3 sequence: CASSRSDQETQYF. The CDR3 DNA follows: TGTGCCAGCAGCCGTAGCGACCAAGAGACCCAGTACTTC. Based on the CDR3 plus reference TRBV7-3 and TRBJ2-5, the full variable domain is GAGVSQTPSNKVTEKGKYVELRCDPISGHTALYWYRQSLGQGPEFLIYFQGTGAADDSGLPNDRFFAVRPEGSVSTLKIQRTERGDSAVYLCASSRSDQETQYFGPGTRLLVL.

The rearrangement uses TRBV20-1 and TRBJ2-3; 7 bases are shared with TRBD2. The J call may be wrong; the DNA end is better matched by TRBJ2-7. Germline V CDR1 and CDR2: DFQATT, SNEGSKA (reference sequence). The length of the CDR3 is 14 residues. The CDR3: CSAPGPGGTNTQYF. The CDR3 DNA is TGCAGTGCCCCGGGACCGGGAGGCACAAATACGCAGTACTTC.

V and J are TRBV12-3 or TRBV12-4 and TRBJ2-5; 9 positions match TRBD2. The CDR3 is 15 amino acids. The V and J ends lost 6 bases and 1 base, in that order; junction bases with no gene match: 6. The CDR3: CASRQSGGFQETQYF. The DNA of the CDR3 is TGTGCCAGCAGACAAAGCGGGGGGTTCCAAGAGACCCAGTACTTC.

The CDR3 DNA reads TGTGCGGGCCGTGGGGGCGGGGCCCAAGAGACCCAGTACTTC. It specifies CAGRGGGAQETQYF. The chain combines TRBV27 with TRBJ2-4; either TRBD1 or TRBD2 may supply D (6 bases each). The tail of the sequence fits TRBJ2-5 better, so the J call may be wrong. Germline CDR1 MNHEY, CDR2 SMNVEV (reference sequence). The CDR3 totals 14 residues.

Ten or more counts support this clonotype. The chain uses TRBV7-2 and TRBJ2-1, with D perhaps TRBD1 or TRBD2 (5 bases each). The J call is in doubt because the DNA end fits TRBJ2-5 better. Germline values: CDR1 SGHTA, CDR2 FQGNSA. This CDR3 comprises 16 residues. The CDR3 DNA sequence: TGTGCCAGCAGCAAACCTGGGACGAGGGCGAGGGAGACCCAGTACTTC. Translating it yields CASSKPGTRARETQYF.

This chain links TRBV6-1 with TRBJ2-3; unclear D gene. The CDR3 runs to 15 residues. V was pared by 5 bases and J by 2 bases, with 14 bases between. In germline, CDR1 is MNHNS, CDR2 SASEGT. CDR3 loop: CASSLRNRATDTQYF. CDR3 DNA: TGTGCCAGCAGTTTAAGGAACAGAGCCACAGATACGCAGTATTTT.

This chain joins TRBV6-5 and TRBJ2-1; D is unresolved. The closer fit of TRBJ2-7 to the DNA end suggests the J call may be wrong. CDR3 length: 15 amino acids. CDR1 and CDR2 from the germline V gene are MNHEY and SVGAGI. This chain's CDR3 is CASSYSSDGSYEQYF. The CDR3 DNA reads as TGTGCCAGCAGTTACTCCTCCGACGGTTCCTACGAGCAGTACTTC.

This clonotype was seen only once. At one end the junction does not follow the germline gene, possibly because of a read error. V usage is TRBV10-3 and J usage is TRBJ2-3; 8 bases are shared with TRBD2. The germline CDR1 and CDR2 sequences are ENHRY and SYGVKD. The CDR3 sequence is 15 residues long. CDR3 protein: CAGANGGGDQDTQYF. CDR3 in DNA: TGTGCCGGGGCGAACGGGGGGGGTGACCAAGATACCCAGTACTTT.